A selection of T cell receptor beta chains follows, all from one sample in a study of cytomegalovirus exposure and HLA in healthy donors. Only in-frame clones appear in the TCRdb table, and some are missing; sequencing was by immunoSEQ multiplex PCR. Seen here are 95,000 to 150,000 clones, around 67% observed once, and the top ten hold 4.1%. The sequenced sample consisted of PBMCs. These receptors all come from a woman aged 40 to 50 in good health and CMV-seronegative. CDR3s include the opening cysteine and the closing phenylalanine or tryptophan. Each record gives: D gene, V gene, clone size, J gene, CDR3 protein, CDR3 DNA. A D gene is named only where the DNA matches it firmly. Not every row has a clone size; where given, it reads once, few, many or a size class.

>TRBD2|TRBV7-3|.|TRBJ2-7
CASSPTAAGGPYEQYF
TGTGCCAGCAGCCCAACGGCAGCGGGAGGACCCTACGAGCAGTACTTC
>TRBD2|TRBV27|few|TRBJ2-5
CASSLAGGYQETQYF
TGTGCCAGCAGTTTAGCGGGGGGGTACCAAGAGACCCAGTACTTC
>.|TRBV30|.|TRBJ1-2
CASQPEQGSRGYGYTF
TGTGCCTCCCAACCTGAACAGGGTTCAAGAGGCTATGGCTACACCTTC
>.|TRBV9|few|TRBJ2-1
CASSVGVLENYNEQFF
TGTGCCAGCAGCGTAGGAGTACTGGAGAACTACAATGAGCAGTTCTTC
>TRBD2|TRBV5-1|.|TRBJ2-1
CASSPTTSGSGEQFF
TGCGCCAGCAGCCCAACGACTAGCGGGAGTGGAGAGCAGTTCTTC
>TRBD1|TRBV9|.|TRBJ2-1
CASSVGGQLNEQFF
TGTGCCAGCAGCGTAGGGGGACAGTTAAATGAGCAGTTCTTC
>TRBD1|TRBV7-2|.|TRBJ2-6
CASSRPGGGANVLTF
TGTGCCAGCAGCCGCCCAGGGGGTGGGGCCAACGTCCTGACTTTC
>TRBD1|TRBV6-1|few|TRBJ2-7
CASRGRQGSYEQYF
TGTGCCAGCAGAGGTCGACAGGGGTCCTACGAGCAGTACTTC
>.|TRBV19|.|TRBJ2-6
CASSIPARGGRANVLTF
TGTGCCAGTAGTATACCTGCCAGGGGCGGTAGGGCCAACGTCCTGACTTTC
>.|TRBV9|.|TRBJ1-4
CASSAPGDGEKLFF
TGTGCCAGCAGCGCCCCAGGGGACGGTGAAAAACTGTTTTTT
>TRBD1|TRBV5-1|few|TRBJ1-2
CASRTGRDYGYTF
TGCGCCAGCCGGACAGGGAGAGACTATGGCTACACCTTC
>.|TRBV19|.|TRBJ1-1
CASSAAPGILGRTEAFF
TGTGCCAGTAGTGCGGCACCCGGGATCCTCGGGCGCACTGAAGCTTTCTTT
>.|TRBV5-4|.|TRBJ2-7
CASSSGQGSSYEQYF
TGTGCCAGCAGCTCGGGTCAGGGGAGCTCCTACGAGCAGTACTTC